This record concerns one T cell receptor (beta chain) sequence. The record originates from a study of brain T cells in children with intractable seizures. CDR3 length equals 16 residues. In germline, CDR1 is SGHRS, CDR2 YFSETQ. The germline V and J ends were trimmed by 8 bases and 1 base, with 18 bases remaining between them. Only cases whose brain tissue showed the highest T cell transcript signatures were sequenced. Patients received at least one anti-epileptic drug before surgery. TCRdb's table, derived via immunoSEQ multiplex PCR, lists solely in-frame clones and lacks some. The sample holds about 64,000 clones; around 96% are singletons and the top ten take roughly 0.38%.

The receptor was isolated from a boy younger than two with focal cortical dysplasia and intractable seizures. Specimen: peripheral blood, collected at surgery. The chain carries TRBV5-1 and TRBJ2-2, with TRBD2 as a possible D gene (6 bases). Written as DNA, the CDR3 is TGCGCCAGGCTGACTAGGAATCGGGGGAACACCGGGGAGCTGTTTTTT. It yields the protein CARLTRNRGNTGELFF. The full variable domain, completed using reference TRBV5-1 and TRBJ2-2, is KAGVTQTPRYLIKTRGQQVTLSCSPISGHRSVSWYQQTPGQGLQFLFEYFSETQRNKGNFPGRFSGRQFSNSRSEMNVSTLELGDSALYLCARLTRNRGNTGELFFGEGSRLTVL.